These 32 T cell receptor beta chains came from one sample sequenced in a study of blood T cell repertoires in COVID-19. Libraries were prepared by immunoSEQ multiplex PCR; TCRdb keeps only in-frame clonotypes and omits some of them. The sample includes some 23,000 clones, 80% to 95% of them seen just once. Specimen: peripheral blood. The receptors originated from a human donor in a cohort sampled during active COVID-19.

V usage is TRBV18 and J usage is TRBJ2-3; D is ambiguous. The germline CDR1 and CDR2 sequences are KGHSH and LQKENI. V lost 3 bases and J 2 bases, leaving 9 bases between the germline ends. CDR3 length equals 14 residues. CDR3 region: CASSPGLHTDTQYF. The CDR3 DNA is TGTGCCAGCTCACCTGGGCTACACACAGATACGCAGTATTTT.

This clone was found a few times. The chain is built from TRBV19 and TRBJ1-2; D unresolved. The CDR3 is made up of 13 amino acids. The ends were cut back, 2 bases at V and 4 bases at J, with 8 bases in the middle. CDR1 is LNHDA, CDR2 SQIVND, per germline (reference sequence). The CDR3 DNA reads as TGTGCCAGTAGTATATCTCCAGTCTATGGCTACACCTTC. Translated, it gives CASSISPVYGYTF. Looking up the rest from reference TRBV19 and TRBJ1-2 gives the full variable domain: DGGITQSPKYLFRKEGQNVTLSCEQNLNHDAMYWYRQDPGQGLRLIYYSQIVNDFQKGDIAEGYSVSREKKESFPLTVTSAQKNPTAFYLCASSISPVYGYTFGSGTRLTVV.

CDR3 bases: TGTGCCAGCAGCCCCCCTAGCGGGGACTACAATGAGCAGTTCTTC. Protein: CASSPPSGDYNEQFF. V gene TRBV5-4 combines with J gene TRBJ2-1, with 9 nucleotides matching TRBD2. CDR1 SGHNT and CDR2 YYREEE come from the germline V gene (reference sequence). This CDR3 contains 15 residues. The junction had 5 bases not matched to a gene; V was cut back by 4 bases and J by 3 bases.

The gene calls are TRBV11-2 and TRBJ1-1; no clear D gene. Germline CDR1 reads SGHAT; CDR2 reads FQNNGV. Trimming took off 4 bases at V and 0 bases at J, with 6 bases between the two ends. This CDR3 has 13 residues. CDR3 coding DNA: TGTGCCAGCAGCTCACACATGAACACTGAAGCTTTCTTT. Its protein is CASSSHMNTEAFF.

The rearrangement uses TRBV13 and TRBJ1-2; 8 nucleotides agree with TRBD1. Looked up from germline, CDR1 is PRHDT and CDR2 is FYEKMQ (reference sequence). The CDR3 is 15 amino acids. V lost 0 bases, J lost 2 bases, and 2 bases stayed unmatched. The CDR3 loop reads CASSLGHRGNYGYTF. For the CDR3, the DNA is TGTGCCAGCAGCTTAGGCCACAGGGGGAACTATGGCTACACCTTC.

CDR3 DNA: TGTGCCAGCGTAGAGGACAGGGCGGACATTCAGTACTTC. Protein: CASVEDRADIQYF. The V and J genes are TRBV6-5 and TRBJ2-4; 8 nucleotides match TRBD1. Trimming cost V 8 bases and J 8 bases; bases outside gene matches: 8. CDR3 length equals 13 residues. CDR1 and CDR2 (germline): MNHEY, SVGAGI.

The rearrangement uses TRBV2 and TRBJ2-5, with 7 positions matching TRBD2. This CDR3 is built from 13 residues. The V gene's germline CDR1 is SNHLY and CDR2 FYNNEI. Trimming at V came to 10 bases and at J to 5 bases, leaving 10 bases not matched to a gene. Here the CDR3 reads CAIQKELAETQYF. DNA of the CDR3: TGTGCCATCCAAAAGGAACTAGCGGAGACCCAGTACTTC.

This chain uses TRBV2 with TRBJ1-1; D uncertain. This CDR3 spans 13 amino acids. V lost 10 bases to trimming and J lost 7 bases, with 19 bases between them. CDR1 is SNHLY, CDR2 FYNNEI, per germline. This CDR3 reads CATAPQALVEAFF. CDR3 nucleotides: TGTGCCACGGCCCCGCAGGCCTTGGTTGAAGCTTTCTTT.

DNA of the CDR3: TGTGCCAGCAGCCCCCCGACAGGGGTTCCCGGGGAGCTGTTTTTT. It encodes CASSPPTGVPGELFF. This chain links TRBV7-9 with TRBJ2-2; 8 nucleotides match TRBD1. The V segment lost 5 bases and the J segment 6 bases; nucleotides outside the gene matches: 8. Germline CDR1 SEHNR, CDR2 FQNEAQ (reference sequence). The CDR3 is made up of 15 amino acids.

The chain combines TRBV7-2 with TRBJ2-1; D is possibly TRBD2 (5 bases). The CDR3 runs 17 residues. V was clipped by 2 bases and J by 0 bases, with 14 bases between them. Germline V gene data show CDR1 as SGHTA and CDR2 as FQGNSA. In DNA form, the CDR3 reads TGTGCCAGCAGCTTACGTTTTCGGGGTGGCTCCTACAATGAGCAGTTCTTC. The encoded protein is CASSLRFRGGSYNEQFF.

The V call is TRBV11-2, the J call TRBJ2-7; a possible D gene is TRBD2 (6 bases). The length of the CDR3 is 13 residues. Germline V gene data show CDR1 as SGHAT and CDR2 as FQNNGV. Trimming removed 4 bases at V and 6 bases at J, with 13 bases between. CDR3 in amino acids: CASSSTPGLEQYF. Here the CDR3 DNA reads TGTGCCAGCAGCTCCACTCCGGGACTCGAGCAGTACTTC.

This chain connects TRBV3-1 (or the pseudogene TRBV3-2) to TRBJ2-2; 10 bases are shared with TRBD1. The CDR3 is made up of 15 amino acids. Looked up from germline, CDR1 is LGHDT and CDR2 is YNNKEL (reference sequence). Trimming removed 4 bases from V and 5 bases from J; junction bases left unmatched: 4. Here the CDR3 reads CASSRDRGGTGELFF. For the CDR3, the DNA is TGTGCCAGCAGCCGGGACAGGGGTGGTACCGGGGAGCTGTTTTTT.

The J gene is TRBJ1-2, the V gene TRBV27; 7 positions agree with TRBD1. CDR3 length: 14 residues. CDR1 MNHEY and CDR2 SMNVEV come from the germline V gene (reference sequence). With 0 bases clipped from V and 4 bases from J, the junction kept 2 bases outside the gene matches. This chain's CDR3 is CASSLSTGAYGYTF. CDR3 sequence (DNA): TGTGCCAGCAGTTTATCAACAGGGGCCTATGGCTACACCTTC.

The chain uses TRBV7-3 and TRBJ1-1; TRBD1 matches 10 bases. This CDR3 has 13 amino acids. V trimming: 5 bases; J trimming: 6 bases; junction bases outside the gene matches: 3. The V gene's germline CDR1 is SGHTA and CDR2 FQGTGA. The CDR3 spells CASSPGTGAEAFF. As DNA, the CDR3 is TGTGCCAGCAGCCCCGGGACAGGGGCTGAAGCTTTCTTT. Combining the CDR3 with reference TRBV7-3 and TRBJ1-1 gives the whole variable domain GAGVSQTPSNKVTEKGKYVELRCDPISGHTALYWYRQSLGQGPEFLIYFQGTGAADDSGLPNDRFFAVRPEGSVSTLKIQRTERGDSAVYLCASSPGTGAEAFFGQGTRLTVV.

The gene calls are TRBV6-1 and TRBJ1-1; 10 bases fit TRBD1. Germline V gives CDR1 MNHNS, CDR2 SASEGT. The CDR3 totals 16 residues. V shed 4 bases, J shed 4 bases, and the junction held 9 bases outside the gene matches. The CDR3 region is CASSGTGGRVSTEAFF. The CDR3 DNA reads TGTGCCAGCAGTGGGACAGGGGGACGAGTCAGCACTGAAGCTTTCTTT.

This chain uses TRBV18 with TRBJ1-2, with 7 bases that match TRBD1. CDR1 KGHSH and CDR2 LQKENI come from the germline V gene. V trimming: 1 base; J trimming: 0 bases; junction bases outside the gene matches: 2. The CDR3 consists of 15 residues. CDR3 DNA: TGTGCCAGCTCACCACGGGACAGCTCTAACTATGGCTACACCTTC. Encoded protein: CASSPRDSSNYGYTF.

The chain employs TRBV6-2 or TRBV6-3 and TRBJ2-2; 7 bases are shared with TRBD1. Looked up from germline, CDR1 is MNHEY and CDR2 is SVGEGT. The CDR3 consists of 15 residues. The J segment lost 7 bases and the V segment lost 4 bases, leaving 9 bases of the junction unmatched. CDR3: CASSFQKGAGGELFF. The DNA of the CDR3 is TGTGCCAGCAGTTTCCAGAAGGGGGCCGGCGGGGAGCTGTTTTTT.

The chain joins TRBV5-1 to TRBJ2-3; 10 bases match TRBD1. V was pared by 0 bases and J by 3 bases, with 1 base of the junction left unmatched. Germline CDR1 and CDR2: SGHRS and YFSETQ. The CDR3 has 15 residues. Written as DNA, the CDR3 is TGCGCCAGCAGCTTGGGGGGACAGGGGACAGATACGCAGTATTTT. Translated, it gives CASSLGGQGTDTQYF.

The gene calls are TRBV7-2 and TRBJ2-3; the match to TRBD1 covers 8 bases. Germline V CDR1 and CDR2: SGHTA, FQGNSA. Trimming cost V 5 bases and J 4 bases; bases outside gene matches: 8. The CDR3 runs to 15 residues. The CDR3 sequence: CASSLNRGRSDTQYF. Here the CDR3 DNA reads TGTGCCAGCAGCCTCAACAGGGGGAGGTCAGATACGCAGTATTTT.

V gene TRBV5-6 combines with J gene TRBJ2-3; TRBD1 is a possible D gene (6 bases). Germline V gene data show CDR1 as SGHDT and CDR2 as YYEEEE. V was cut by 4 bases and J by 5 bases, with 17 bases left in between. The CDR3 runs 15 residues. Written as DNA, the CDR3 is TGTGCCAGCAGCCCGGGCAGGGGATGGGGAGATACGCAGTATTTT. Its translation is CASSPGRGWGDTQYF.

The rearrangement uses TRBV19 and TRBJ1-2, with TRBD1 matching over 9 bases. Germline V gives CDR1 LNHDA, CDR2 SQIVND (reference sequence). V shed 1 base, J shed 3 bases, and the junction held 3 bases outside the gene matches. The CDR3 has 15 amino acids. Written as DNA, the CDR3 is TGTGCCAGTAGTATAGCTACAGGGGGCGACTATGGCTACACCTTC. This codes for CASSIATGGDYGYTF.

This clone has more than one count but fewer than ten. The chain links TRBV29-1 to TRBJ2-7; TRBD1 matches at 7 bases. V shed 4 bases, J shed 2 bases, and the junction held 8 bases outside the gene matches. CDR1 is SQVTM, CDR2 ANQGSEA, per germline. The CDR3 runs to 14 residues. The CDR3 DNA is TGCAGCGTTGTGGGGTCGGACAGGACCTACGAGCAGTACTTC. Encoded protein: CSVVGSDRTYEQYF.

The chain carries TRBV27 and TRBJ1-2; D call uncertain. The length of the CDR3 is 17 residues. Germline assignment: CDR1 MNHEY and CDR2 SMNVEV (reference sequence). The V and J ends lost 6 bases and 0 bases respectively, with 20 bases between them. The CDR3 DNA reads as TGTGCCAGCAGCCCTCTTACGGCATGGGGAGCTAACTATGGCTACACCTTC. Translation gives CASSPLTAWGANYGYTF.

V usage is TRBV7-6 and J usage is TRBJ2-3; TRBD2 aligns across 7 bases. V trimming: 4 bases; J trimming: 2 bases; junction bases outside the gene matches: 15. The CDR3 is 18 amino acids. Looked up from germline, CDR1 is SGHVS and CDR2 is FNYEAQ. The CDR3 region is CASSSIIVRGSHTDTQYF. In nucleotides, the CDR3 is TGTGCCAGCAGCTCGATTATAGTGCGGGGGTCTCACACAGATACGCAGTATTTT.

The chain joins TRBV6-5 to TRBJ1-3; D uncertain. Germline assignment: CDR1 MNHEY and CDR2 SVGAGI. The CDR3 has 14 amino acids. V was clipped by 6 bases and J by 3 bases, with 12 bases between them. CDR3 sequence reads: CASRSEGYGNTIYF. In DNA form, the CDR3 reads TGTGCCAGCAGGTCCGAGGGCTATGGAAACACCATATATTTT.

V usage is TRBV5-6 and J usage is TRBJ1-1; D may be TRBD1 (6 bases). The CDR3 is 13 residues long. The germline V gene has CDR1 SGHDT and CDR2 YYEEEE. V lost 0 bases and J 9 bases, leaving 12 bases between the germline ends. CDR3 sequence: CASSLGFGQQAFF. CDR3 nucleotide sequence: TGTGCCAGCAGCTTGGGTTTCGGACAGCAAGCTTTCTTT.

This clone was seen more than once but under ten times. The genes are TRBV7-9 and TRBJ2-7; the D is unclear. CDR3 length: 13 amino acids. Germline V gene sequence: CDR1 SEHNR, CDR2 FQNEAQ (reference sequence). V dropped 1 base and J dropped 7 bases, with 11 bases sitting between them. CDR3 loop: CASSLGHLSEQYF. The CDR3, as DNA: TGTGCCAGCAGCTTAGGACACTTAAGTGAGCAGTACTTC.

V is TRBV10-3 and J is TRBJ2-1; possible D gene TRBD1, 5 bases. Germline CDR1 is ENHRY and CDR2 is SYGVKD. This CDR3 contains 11 residues. With 4 bases removed from V and 7 bases from J, the gap between germline ends came to 5 bases. CDR3 DNA: TGTGCCATCAGTGGACAGAATGAGCAGTTCTTC. It specifies CAISGQNEQFF.

This chain uses TRBV7-8 with TRBJ2-3; D possibly corresponds to TRBD1 (8 bases). Germline assignment: CDR1 SGHVS and CDR2 FQNEAQ. There are 16 residues in the CDR3. Trimming took 0 bases from V and 8 from J, leaving 18 bases between them. The CDR3 nucleotides are TGTGCCAGCAGCTTAGCGCAGCGACAGGGGAGGGCTACGCAGTATTTT. Encoded protein: CASSLAQRQGRATQYF.

J is TRBJ1-1 and V is TRBV5-6; D may be TRBD1 (6 bases). V was cut by 0 bases and J by 3 bases, with 15 bases left in between. Germline-derived CDR1 and CDR2 are SGHDT and YYEEEE. This CDR3 contains 16 residues. CDR3 DNA sequence: TGTGCCAGCAGCTTGGTTTTTGTGGGGGCGCACACTGAAGCTTTCTTT. Its protein is CASSLVFVGAHTEAFF.

V and J are TRBV7-2 and TRBJ1-5; D uncertain. V lost 2 bases and J 3 bases, leaving 8 bases between the germline ends. Per germline, CDR1 SGHTA and CDR2 FQGNSA. The CDR3 covers 14 residues. The CDR3 nucleotides read TGTGCCAGCAGCTTAACAGCCATCAATCAGCCCCAGCATTTT. Translation: CASSLTAINQPQHF.

The rearrangement joins TRBV15 to TRBJ2-5; D not resolved. Germline V gene sequence: CDR1 LNHNV, CDR2 YYDKDF (reference sequence). Trimming stripped 0 bases from V and 2 bases from J, with 10 bases between. The CDR3 totals 15 residues. The CDR3 loop reads CATSRDRERQETQYF. The CDR3 DNA is TGTGCCACCAGCAGAGATAGAGAACGGCAAGAGACCCAGTACTTC.